What follows are 24 T cell receptor beta chains derived from one specimen sequenced in a study of blood T cell repertoires in COVID-19. The assay was immunoSEQ multiplex PCR, and TCRdb's table has in-frame clones only and misses some. The sample yields hundreds of thousands of clones, roughly 85% seen once. The sample consisted of peripheral blood. The receptors derive from a woman aged 25 to 39 with active or convalescent COVID-19.

The CDR3 region is CASGPPGQNYGYTF. CDR3 DNA: TGTGCCAGCGGGCCCCCGGGACAAAACTATGGCTACACCTTC. The rearrangement links TRBV2 to TRBJ1-2; D possibly corresponds to TRBD1 (6 bases). CDR3 length: 14 amino acids. Trimming took 8 bases from V and 2 from J, leaving 15 bases between them. CDR1 is SNHLY, CDR2 FYNNEI, per germline.

The rearrangement joins TRBV25-1 to TRBJ1-6; D unresolved. Germline CDR1 is MGHDK and CDR2 is SYGVNS. This CDR3 contains 13 residues. The CDR3 protein is CAGGRFYNSPLHF. CDR3 nucleotide sequence: TGTGCGGGAGGGCGCTTCTATAATTCACCCCTCCACTTT.

The J gene is TRBJ1-1, the V gene TRBV6-5; 7 nucleotides align to TRBD1. The CDR3 runs 14 residues. Germline values: CDR1 MNHEY, CDR2 SVGAGI. The J segment lost 5 bases and the V segment lost 7 bases, leaving 10 bases of the junction unmatched. The CDR3 spells CASTSRQGGTEAFF. As DNA, the CDR3 is TGTGCCAGCACCAGCAGACAGGGCGGAACTGAAGCTTTCTTT.

A remark on this clone: Other DNA sequences within the sample encode an identical CDR3. The rearrangement joins TRBV3-1 (or the pseudogene TRBV3-2) to TRBJ1-5, with 9 bases matching TRBD1. V was clipped by 1 base and J by 4 bases; unmatched bases: 2. Per germline, CDR1 LGHDT and CDR2 YNNKEL (reference sequence). There are 15 residues in the CDR3. The CDR3 DNA reads TGTGCCAGCAGCCAAGGAGGACAGGGGAATCAGCCCCAGCATTTT. Protein sequence: CASSQGGQGNQPQHF.

The J gene is TRBJ1-5, the V gene TRBV5-6; 7 bases are shared with TRBD1. The CDR3 is 19 residues long. Trimming removed 0 bases from V and 0 bases from J; junction bases left unmatched: 12. Looked up from germline, CDR1 is SGHDT and CDR2 is YYEEEE. The CDR3 reads CASSLGVNWDRYSNQPQHF. The CDR3 coding sequence is TGTGCCAGCAGCTTGGGGGTGAATTGGGACAGATATAGCAATCAGCCCCAGCATTTT. The full variable domain, completed using reference TRBV5-6 and TRBJ1-5, is DAGVTQSPTHLIKTRGQQVTLRCSPKSGHDTVSWYQQALGQGPQFIFQYYEEEERQRGNFPDRFSGHQFPNYSSELNVNALLLGDSALYLCASSLGVNWDRYSNQPQHFGDGTRLSIL.

V is TRBV5-8 and J is TRBJ1-5, with D possibly matching TRBD1 (5 bases). CDR3 length: 14 amino acids. The germline V and J ends were trimmed by 2 bases and 8 bases, with 14 bases remaining between them. Germline assignment: CDR1 SGHTS and CDR2 YDEGEE. The CDR3 bases are TGTGCCAGCAGCTTAGGGGCGGGGATCAAGCCCCAGCATTTT. It translates to CASSLGAGIKPQHF.

The chain employs TRBV7-9 and TRBJ2-2; 7 nucleotides line up with TRBD1. Unmatched junction bases numbered 10, after V lost 4 bases and J lost 2 bases. The germline CDR1 and CDR2 sequences are SEHNR and FQNEAQ (reference sequence). This CDR3 comprises 17 residues. The CDR3 region has the DNA TGTGCCAGCAGCTCTCTCCTTCGGGACAGTAACACCGGGGAGCTGTTTTTT. It encodes CASSSLLRDSNTGELFF.

This clone was observed a single time. This chain connects TRBV24-1 to TRBJ2-2; D may be TRBD2 (7 bases). Looked up from germline, CDR1 is KGHDR and CDR2 is SFDVKD. The CDR3 is made up of 14 amino acids. Trimming removed 5 bases at V and 6 bases at J, with 12 bases between. Here the CDR3 reads CATSVQGGSGELFF. The DNA for the CDR3 is TGTGCCACCAGTGTACAGGGAGGGTCCGGGGAGCTGTTTTTT.

This clone was detected only a few times. The CDR3, as DNA: TGCGCCAGCAGTGGTGTAGGACAGGGGAGTCAGCCCCAGCATTTT. This sequence encodes CASSGVGQGSQPQHF. This rearrangement joins TRBV10-2 to TRBJ1-5, with 9 bases that match TRBD1. The ends lost 4 bases at V and 6 bases at J; junction bases unmatched: 7. Germline CDR1 is WSHSY and CDR2 is SAAADI. CDR3 size: 15 residues.

This sequence joins TRBV7-8 and TRBJ2-1; 11 nucleotides align to TRBD1. Per the germline V gene, CDR1 is SGHVS and CDR2 is FQNEAQ. The junction had 18 bases not matched to a gene; V was cut back by 5 bases and J by 6 bases. CDR3 length equals 19 residues. The CDR3, as DNA: TGTGCCAGCAGCCCGACGTGGACAGGGGGCCGCCAGGGGGGCAATGAGCAGTTCTTC. Translating it yields CASSPTWTGGRQGGNEQFF. Together with reference TRBV7-8 and TRBJ2-1, the CDR3 gives the full variable domain: GAGVSQSPRYKVAKRGQDVALRCDPISGHVSLFWYQQALGQGPEFLTYFQNEAQLDKSGLPSDRFFAERPEGSVSTLKIQRTQQEDSAVYLCASSPTWTGGRQGGNEQFFGPGTRLTVL.

V is TRBV6-5 and J is TRBJ2-1, with TRBD2 identical over 12 bases. V shed 8 bases and J 4 bases; nucleotides not matched to a gene: 3. CDR1 is MNHEY and CDR2 is SVGAGI in the germline V gene. CDR3 size: 14 residues. In nucleotides, the CDR3 is TGTGCCAGCGGACTAGCGGGGTTTTACAATGAGCAGTTCTTC. Encoded protein: CASGLAGFYNEQFF.

The chain links TRBV5-1 to TRBJ1-1, with 8 bases fitting TRBD1. The CDR3 length is 14 residues. The V gene's germline CDR1 is SGHRS and CDR2 YFSETQ. The V and J ends lost 4 bases and 4 bases, in that order; junction bases with no gene match: 6. CDR3 in amino acids: CASSPTGVGTEAFF. Here the CDR3 DNA reads TGCGCCAGCAGCCCGACAGGGGTGGGCACTGAAGCTTTCTTT.

V is TRBV14 and J is TRBJ2-4; TRBD1 agrees at 12 bases. Germline CDR1 SGHDN, CDR2 FVKESK. The V gene end was trimmed by 0 bases and the J gene end by 1 base; junction bases not matched to a gene: 7. The CDR3 has 19 amino acids. DNA of the CDR3: TGTGCCAGCAGCCAAGAGGGGACAGGGGGCATCTGGGCCAAAAACATTCAGTACTTC. Translating gives CASSQEGTGGIWAKNIQYF.

Regarding this clone: One end of the junction varies from germline; a read error may be responsible. The V gene is TRBV15, the J gene TRBJ2-2, with 10 bases matching TRBD2. CDR1 is LNHNV, CDR2 YYDKDF, per germline (reference sequence). The CDR3 consists of 16 residues. The chain's CDR3 is CATRRAGGLNTGELFF. DNA for the CDR3: TGTGCCACCAGGAGAGCGGGAGGGCTGAACACCGGGGAGCTGTTTTTT.

This chain links TRBV5-1 with TRBJ2-5; possibly TRBD2 for D (6 bases). This CDR3 is 14 amino acids long. The V end was cut by 4 bases, the J end by 4 bases, with 14 bases between. Germline V gives CDR1 SGHRS, CDR2 YFSETQ. CDR3 DNA sequence: TGCGCCAGCAGCCATCCCCCCGGGGGAGAGACCCAGTACTTC. Protein product: CASSHPPGGETQYF.

The chain employs TRBV6-5 and TRBJ1-1; D perhaps matches TRBD1 (6 bases). CDR3 length: 11 residues. The V end was cut by 7 bases, the J end by 12 bases, with 15 bases between. The germline V gene encodes CDR1 MNHEY and CDR2 SVGAGI. This CDR3 is CASTDSSLTFF. In DNA form, the CDR3 reads TGTGCCAGCACGGACAGCTCGTTAACTTTCTTT.

The chain joins TRBV5-1 to TRBJ2-1, with D possibly TRBD1 on 6 matching bases. V lost 3 bases and J 7 bases, leaving 17 bases between the germline ends. CDR3 length equals 15 residues. In germline, CDR1 is SGHRS, CDR2 YFSETQ. The CDR3, as DNA: TGCGCCAGCAGCTCCGGACAGACTTTGGGGAATGAGCAGTTCTTC. Protein sequence: CASSSGQTLGNEQFF.

The J gene is TRBJ1-6, the V gene TRBV18; 8 bases agree with TRBD1. Germline V gene lookup returns CDR1 KGHSH and CDR2 LQKENI. The CDR3 is made up of 13 amino acids. DNA for the CDR3: TGTGCGACAGGGGATACCTATAATTCACCCCTCCACTTT. Protein sequence: CATGDTYNSPLHF.

V is TRBV19 and J is TRBJ2-3, with 10 bases matching TRBD2. The V gene's germline CDR1 is LNHDA and CDR2 SQIVND (reference sequence). This CDR3 is built from 17 residues. Trimming took 3 bases from V and 4 from J; bases not matched to a gene: 10. The CDR3 protein is CASSMLVLAGAADTQYF. The CDR3 nucleotides are TGTGCCAGTAGTATGTTGGTCCTAGCGGGAGCGGCAGATACGCAGTATTTT.

The rearrangement links TRBV6-5 to TRBJ1-1; D remains ambiguous. This CDR3 is 13 amino acids long. Germline V gene sequence: CDR1 MNHEY, CDR2 SVGAGI. With 5 bases removed from V and 4 bases from J, the gap between germline ends came to 11 bases. The CDR3 nucleotides are TGTGCCAGCAGTAAATCAGAAGTCACTGAAGCTTTCTTT. Protein: CASSKSEVTEAFF.

This sequence joins TRBV4-1 and TRBJ1-5; a possible D gene is TRBD1 (6 bases). CDR1 is MGHRA, CDR2 YSYEKL, per germline. V was pared by 3 bases and J by 0 bases, with 15 bases between. This CDR3 is 17 amino acids long. This CDR3 reads CASSQSAGTYSNQPQHF. Written as DNA, the CDR3 is TGCGCCAGCAGCCAGAGCGCCGGGACATATAGCAATCAGCCCCAGCATTTT.

Points on this clone: One end of the junction is discordant with germline, which a read error may explain. The chain joins TRBV10-2 to TRBJ2-7; TRBD1 matches 8 bases. Germline CDR1 and CDR2: WSHSY and SAAADI. This CDR3 region has 14 residues. This CDR3 reads CASSPTGDSHEQYF. The CDR3 nucleotides are TGCGCCAGCAGCCCGACAGGGGACTCCCACGAGCAGTACTTC.

CDR3 nucleotide sequence: TGTGCCAGCAGCAGTGACAGGGGGCTTACCTACGAGCAGTACTTC. Translated, it gives CASSSDRGLTYEQYF. This chain connects TRBV11-1 to TRBJ2-7; 10 bases align to TRBD1. Germline V gene sequence: CDR1 SGHAT, CDR2 FQDESV (reference sequence). V lost 5 bases to trimming and J lost 2 bases; unmatched junction nucleotides: 6. This CDR3 region has 15 residues.

The chain joins TRBV6-2 or TRBV6-3 to TRBJ2-2, with a weak D call TRBD1 (5 bases). Germline CDR1 is MNHEY and CDR2 is SVGEGT. V was trimmed by 4 bases and J by 1 base, leaving 7 bases between them. This CDR3 is built from 14 residues. The CDR3 sequence: CASSSGLNTGELFF. In nucleotides, the CDR3 is TGTGCCAGCAGTTCAGGGTTGAACACCGGGGAGCTGTTTTTT.